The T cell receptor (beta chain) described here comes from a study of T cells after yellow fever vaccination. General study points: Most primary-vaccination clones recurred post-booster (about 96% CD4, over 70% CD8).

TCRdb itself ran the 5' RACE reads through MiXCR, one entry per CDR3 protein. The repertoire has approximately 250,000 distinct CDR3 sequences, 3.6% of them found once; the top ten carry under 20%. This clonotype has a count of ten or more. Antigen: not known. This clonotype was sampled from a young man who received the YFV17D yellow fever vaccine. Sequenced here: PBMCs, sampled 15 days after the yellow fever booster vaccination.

In DNA form, the CDR3 reads TGTGCCAGCAGTTTAGGTGGGACCGGGAATGAAAAACTGTTTTTT. It translates to CASSLGGTGNEKLFF. This sequence joins TRBV27 and TRBJ1-4; possibly TRBD1 for D (5 bases). The V gene's germline CDR1 is MNHEY and CDR2 SMNVEV (reference sequence). This CDR3 comprises 15 residues. Trimming stripped 2 bases from V and 5 bases from J, with 12 bases between. Drawing the rest from reference TRBV27 and TRBJ1-4, the complete variable domain is EAQVTQNPRYLITVTGKKLTVTCSQNMNHEYMSWYRQDPGLGLRQIYYSMNVEVTDKGDVPEGYKVSRKEKRNFPLILESPSPNQTSLYFCASSLGGTGNEKLFFGSGTQLSVL.